The rows below give T cell receptor beta chains drawn from one sample of a study of shared clonotypes between healthy human individuals. Only in-frame clones appear in the TCRdb table, and some are missing; sequencing was by immunoSEQ multiplex PCR. Of 2,500,000 or so clones listed, under 95% are singletons. The sample consisted of naive CD4+ T cells from PBMCs. The receptors were sampled from a man aged 18-30 years in good health. Some clones in this sample may be carry-over from other donors' samples. Each CDR3 is given with its conserved first and last residue. Each record gives: V gene, CDR3 length, clone size, J gene, D gene, CDR3 protein, CDR3 DNA. The D gene is left open where the match is weak. Rows may omit the clone size; those that give it use once, few, many or a size class.

v_call: TRBV9
cdr3_length: 16
clone_size: -
j_call: TRBJ1-1
d_call: -
cdr3_aa: CASSVFSSGQDTEAFF
cdr3_nt: TGTGCCAGCAGCGTATTCTCTTCGGGTCAGGACACTGAAGCTTTCTTT

v_call: TRBV5-8
cdr3_length: 15
clone_size: -
j_call: TRBJ2-3
d_call: TRBD2
cdr3_aa: CASSGGGRSTDTQYF
cdr3_nt: TGTGCCAGCAGCGGGGGGGGACGGAGCACAGATACGCAGTATTTT

v_call: TRBV5-1
cdr3_length: 13
clone_size: once
j_call: TRBJ2-7
d_call: TRBD1
cdr3_aa: CASYRGQNDEQYF
cdr3_nt: TGCGCCAGCTACAGGGGGCAGAACGACGAGCAGTACTTC

v_call: TRBV6-5
cdr3_length: 15
clone_size: -
j_call: TRBJ1-2
d_call: -
cdr3_aa: CASSYSLGLFAGYTF
cdr3_nt: TGTGCCAGCAGTTACTCGCTGGGTCTATTCGCTGGCTACACCTTC

v_call: TRBV11-2
cdr3_length: 14
clone_size: -
j_call: TRBJ2-1
d_call: -
cdr3_aa: CASSRLLSYNEQFF
cdr3_nt: TGTGCCAGCAGTAGGCTCCTCTCCTACAATGAGCAGTTCTTC

v_call: TRBV7-8
cdr3_length: 14
clone_size: -
j_call: TRBJ1-3
d_call: -
cdr3_aa: CASSFESSGNTIYF
cdr3_nt: TGTGCCAGCTCCTTCGAGAGCTCTGGAAACACCATATATTTT

v_call: TRBV4-2
cdr3_length: 15
clone_size: -
j_call: TRBJ2-7
d_call: TRBD2
cdr3_aa: CASSRTTSGGYEQYF
cdr3_nt: TGTGCCAGCAGCCGAACAACTAGCGGAGGCTACGAGCAGTACTTC

v_call: TRBV29-1
cdr3_length: 17
clone_size: -
j_call: TRBJ2-1
d_call: TRBD2
cdr3_aa: CSVSRRTSGQNNNEQFF
cdr3_nt: TGCAGCGTTTCCCGACGGACTAGCGGGCAAAATAACAATGAGCAGTTCTTC

v_call: TRBV9
cdr3_length: 14
clone_size: once
j_call: TRBJ1-2
d_call: -
cdr3_aa: CASSVVPANYGYTF
cdr3_nt: TGTGCCAGCAGCGTAGTTCCAGCTAACTATGGCTACACCTTC

v_call: TRBV7-2
cdr3_length: 11
clone_size: -
j_call: TRBJ2-7
d_call: -
cdr3_aa: CASSQRDEQYF
cdr3_nt: TGTGCCAGCAGCCAGAGAGACGAGCAGTACTTC

v_call: TRBV5-1
cdr3_length: 16
clone_size: -
j_call: TRBJ2-1
d_call: TRBD2
cdr3_aa: CASSLTSGSFYNEQFF
cdr3_nt: TGCGCCAGCAGCTTGACTAGCGGGAGCTTCTACAATGAGCAGTTCTTC

v_call: TRBV9
cdr3_length: 14
clone_size: -
j_call: TRBJ2-7
d_call: TRBD1
cdr3_aa: CASSTGTGTYEQYF
cdr3_nt: TGTGCCAGCAGCACCGGGACAGGGACTTACGAGCAGTACTTC

v_call: TRBV7-9
cdr3_length: 15
clone_size: -
j_call: TRBJ2-7
d_call: TRBD1
cdr3_aa: CASSLRTGSPYEQYF
cdr3_nt: TGTGCCAGCAGCTTAAGGACAGGGTCCCCCTACGAGCAGTACTTC

v_call: TRBV18
cdr3_length: 16
clone_size: -
j_call: TRBJ2-1
d_call: -
cdr3_aa: CASSPPSGGMYNEQFF
cdr3_nt: TGTGCCAGCTCACCACCTTCCGGAGGCATGTACAATGAGCAGTTCTTC

v_call: TRBV5-6
cdr3_length: 12
clone_size: -
j_call: TRBJ1-1
d_call: -
cdr3_aa: CASSLQRAEAFF
cdr3_nt: TGTGCCAGCAGCCTCCAACGCGCTGAAGCTTTCTTT

v_call: TRBV29-1
cdr3_length: 12
clone_size: once
j_call: TRBJ2-7
d_call: -
cdr3_aa: CSVESAPYEQYF
cdr3_nt: TGCAGCGTTGAGTCGGCCCCCTACGAGCAGTACTTC

v_call: TRBV5-4
cdr3_length: 11
clone_size: -
j_call: TRBJ2-1
d_call: TRBD1
cdr3_aa: CASSSVTGVIF
cdr3_nt: TGTGCCAGCAGCTCGGTGACAGGGGTGATCTTC

v_call: TRBV5-1
cdr3_length: 15
clone_size: -
j_call: TRBJ1-3
d_call: -
cdr3_aa: CASSLDAFKGNTIYF
cdr3_nt: TGCGCCAGCAGCTTGGACGCGTTTAAAGGAAACACCATATATTTT

v_call: TRBV27
cdr3_length: 13
clone_size: -
j_call: TRBJ2-1
d_call: TRBD1
cdr3_aa: CATGGQGDTEQFF
cdr3_nt: TGTGCCACCGGGGGACAGGGGGACACTGAGCAGTTCTTC

v_call: TRBV7-2
cdr3_length: 12
clone_size: -
j_call: TRBJ2-1
d_call: -
cdr3_aa: CAPQGIYNEQFF
cdr3_nt: TGTGCCCCTCAAGGAATCTACAATGAGCAGTTCTTC

v_call: TRBV6-4
cdr3_length: 15
clone_size: once
j_call: TRBJ2-1
d_call: -
cdr3_aa: CASSPPWGVGNEQFF
cdr3_nt: TGTGCCAGCAGCCCCCCCTGGGGGGTTGGGAATGAGCAGTTCTTC

v_call: TRBV7-2
cdr3_length: 12
clone_size: -
j_call: TRBJ1-1
d_call: TRBD1
cdr3_aa: CASSLGTGGAFF
cdr3_nt: TGTGCCAGCAGCTTAGGTACAGGGGGAGCTTTCTTT

v_call: TRBV5-1
cdr3_length: 15
clone_size: -
j_call: TRBJ1-5
d_call: -
cdr3_aa: CASSLSTGSNQPQHF
cdr3_nt: TGCGCCAGCAGCTTATCTACAGGTAGCAATCAGCCCCAGCATTTT

v_call: TRBV28
cdr3_length: 14
clone_size: few
j_call: TRBJ1-1
d_call: TRBD1
cdr3_aa: CASSNYRGSTEAFF
cdr3_nt: TGTGCCAGCAGTAACTACAGGGGGTCCACTGAAGCTTTCTTT

v_call: TRBV7-2
cdr3_length: 15
clone_size: -
j_call: TRBJ1-2
d_call: -
cdr3_aa: CASSPQGATNYGYTF
cdr3_nt: TGTGCCAGCAGCCCCCAAGGAGCTACTAACTATGGCTACACCTTC

v_call: TRBV5-1
cdr3_length: 13
clone_size: -
j_call: TRBJ2-1
d_call: TRBD2
cdr3_aa: CASSSAGGPSTIF
cdr3_nt: TGCGCCAGCAGCTCCGCGGGAGGGCCAAGCACGATCTTC

v_call: TRBV2
cdr3_length: 12
clone_size: -
j_call: TRBJ2-7
d_call: -
cdr3_aa: CASSGDSDEQYF
cdr3_nt: TGTGCCAGCAGCGGGGATTCCGACGAGCAGTACTTC

v_call: TRBV5-1
cdr3_length: 15
clone_size: once
j_call: TRBJ2-5
d_call: -
cdr3_aa: CASSLKPSYQETQYF
cdr3_nt: TGCGCCAGCAGCTTGAAGCCCTCGTACCAAGAGACCCAGTACTTC

v_call: TRBV19
cdr3_length: 14
clone_size: -
j_call: TRBJ1-1
d_call: TRBD1
cdr3_aa: CASTWGTVNTEAFF
cdr3_nt: TGTGCCAGTACTTGGGGGACAGTTAACACTGAAGCTTTCTTT

v_call: TRBV10-1
cdr3_length: 13
clone_size: -
j_call: TRBJ2-2
d_call: TRBD1
cdr3_aa: CASGQGGTGELFF
cdr3_nt: TGCGCCAGCGGACAGGGAGGCACCGGGGAGCTGTTTTTT

v_call: TRBV28
cdr3_length: 15
clone_size: -
j_call: TRBJ2-7
d_call: -
cdr3_aa: CASSFPQAEGYEQYF
cdr3_nt: TGTGCCAGCAGTTTCCCCCAAGCGGAGGGGTACGAGCAGTACTTC

v_call: TRBV7-3
cdr3_length: 13
clone_size: -
j_call: TRBJ2-1
d_call: -
cdr3_aa: CASSPSRDNEQFF
cdr3_nt: TGTGCCAGCAGCCCCTCACGTGACAATGAGCAGTTCTTC

v_call: TRBV9
cdr3_length: 16
clone_size: -
j_call: TRBJ2-7
d_call: TRBD2
cdr3_aa: CASSASGTSASYEQYF
cdr3_nt: TGTGCCAGCAGCGCATCCGGGACTAGCGCGTCCTACGAGCAGTACTTC

v_call: TRBV10-3
cdr3_length: 14
clone_size: -
j_call: TRBJ2-1
d_call: TRBD2
cdr3_aa: CAIKLAEGYNEQFF
cdr3_nt: TGTGCCATCAAGCTAGCGGAGGGATACAATGAGCAGTTCTTC

v_call: TRBV15
cdr3_length: 14
clone_size: -
j_call: TRBJ1-1
d_call: -
cdr3_aa: CATSQGPGKRDAFF
cdr3_nt: TGTGCCACCAGCCAGGGGCCAGGGAAACGGGACGCTTTCTTT

v_call: TRBV5-1
cdr3_length: 15
clone_size: -
j_call: TRBJ2-1
d_call: TRBD2
cdr3_aa: CASSLIAGGPGEQFF
cdr3_nt: TGCGCCAGCAGCTTAATAGCGGGAGGGCCAGGTGAGCAGTTCTTC

v_call: TRBV28
cdr3_length: 14
clone_size: -
j_call: TRBJ1-4
d_call: -
cdr3_aa: CALRGRATNEKLFF
cdr3_nt: TGTGCCCTCCGGGGCAGGGCAACTAATGAAAAACTGTTTTTT

v_call: TRBV7-9
cdr3_length: 15
clone_size: -
j_call: TRBJ2-5
d_call: -
cdr3_aa: CASSRRQLAIETQYF
cdr3_nt: TGTGCCAGCAGCCGCAGACAGCTAGCTATCGAGACCCAGTACTTC

v_call: TRBV29-1
cdr3_length: 14
clone_size: -
j_call: TRBJ2-3
d_call: -
cdr3_aa: CSATRDLSTDTQYF
cdr3_nt: TGCAGCGCGACCCGGGATTTGAGCACAGATACGCAGTATTTT

v_call: TRBV7-9
cdr3_length: 14
clone_size: -
j_call: TRBJ2-1
d_call: -
cdr3_aa: CASSLLADGNEQFF
cdr3_nt: TGTGCCAGCAGCTTATTGGCGGACGGCAATGAGCAGTTCTTC

v_call: TRBV19
cdr3_length: 14
clone_size: -
j_call: TRBJ1-5
d_call: -
cdr3_aa: CASSRRQDGQPQHF
cdr3_nt: TGTGCCAGTAGTAGACGACAGGACGGTCAGCCCCAGCATTTT

v_call: TRBV5-1
cdr3_length: 13
clone_size: -
j_call: TRBJ2-5
d_call: -
cdr3_aa: CASSSLNQETQYF
cdr3_nt: TGCGCCAGCAGCTCCCTCAACCAAGAGACCCAGTACTTC

v_call: TRBV15
cdr3_length: 13
clone_size: -
j_call: TRBJ1-2
d_call: -
cdr3_aa: CATSSTLGYGYTF
cdr3_nt: TGTGCCACCAGCAGCACCCTGGGGTATGGCTACACCTTC

v_call: TRBV7-3
cdr3_length: 17
clone_size: -
j_call: TRBJ1-3
d_call: TRBD1
cdr3_aa: CASSLTPPGGSGNTIYF
cdr3_nt: TGTGCCAGCAGCTTAACCCCCCCAGGGGGCTCTGGAAACACCATATATTTT

v_call: TRBV5-4
cdr3_length: 17
clone_size: -
j_call: TRBJ1-2
d_call: TRBD1
cdr3_aa: CASSPRGLQAANYGYTF
cdr3_nt: TGTGCCAGCAGCCCCAGGGGGTTACAGGCCGCTAACTATGGCTACACCTTC

v_call: TRBV19
cdr3_length: 17
clone_size: -
j_call: TRBJ1-3
d_call: -
cdr3_aa: CASTPPGARPSGNTIYF
cdr3_nt: TGTGCCAGTACCCCCCCTGGGGCGCGTCCCTCTGGAAACACCATATATTTT

v_call: TRBV5-1
cdr3_length: 16
clone_size: -
j_call: TRBJ2-3
d_call: TRBD2
cdr3_aa: CASSQGLAGVTDTQYF
cdr3_nt: TGCGCCAGCAGCCAGGGACTAGCGGGCGTCACAGATACGCAGTATTTT

v_call: TRBV5-1
cdr3_length: 17
clone_size: -
j_call: TRBJ2-2
d_call: TRBD2
cdr3_aa: CASSASPLAGDTGELFF
cdr3_nt: TGCGCCAGCAGCGCAAGCCCCCTAGCGGGGGACACCGGGGAGCTGTTTTTT

v_call: TRBV11-2
cdr3_length: 15
clone_size: -
j_call: TRBJ1-2
d_call: -
cdr3_aa: CASSSSAGTAVKATF
cdr3_nt: TGTGCCAGCAGCTCGTCGGCCGGGACGGCCGTCAAAGCGACCTTC

v_call: TRBV6-6
cdr3_length: 13
clone_size: -
j_call: TRBJ1-1
d_call: -
cdr3_aa: CASSQGRVTEAFF
cdr3_nt: TGTGCCAGCAGTCAGGGGAGGGTGACTGAAGCTTTCTTT

v_call: TRBV30
cdr3_length: 13
clone_size: once
j_call: TRBJ2-7
d_call: TRBD1
cdr3_aa: CAWTRDRSYEQYF
cdr3_nt: TGTGCCTGGACTCGGGACAGATCCTACGAGCAGTACTTC

v_call: TRBV10-3
cdr3_length: 17
clone_size: -
j_call: TRBJ2-7
d_call: -
cdr3_aa: CAISQPGTAGARDEQYF
cdr3_nt: TGTGCCATCAGCCAACCTGGTACGGCAGGGGCTAGGGACGAGCAGTACTTC

v_call: TRBV7-7
cdr3_length: 13
clone_size: -
j_call: TRBJ2-3
d_call: -
cdr3_aa: CASSGTGTDTQYF
cdr3_nt: TGTGCCAGCAGCGGCACAGGCACAGATACGCAGTATTTT

v_call: TRBV6-6
cdr3_length: 14
clone_size: -
j_call: TRBJ2-7
d_call: -
cdr3_aa: CASSLAGGTDEQYF
cdr3_nt: TGTGCCAGCAGTTTAGCAGGGGGGACTGACGAGCAGTACTTC

v_call: TRBV19
cdr3_length: 14
clone_size: -
j_call: TRBJ2-1
d_call: -
cdr3_aa: CASSIARTARKQFF
cdr3_nt: TGTGCCAGTAGTATAGCTAGGACAGCTCGCAAGCAGTTCTTC

v_call: TRBV19
cdr3_length: 11
clone_size: once
j_call: TRBJ1-5
d_call: -
cdr3_aa: CASSINQPQHF
cdr3_nt: TGTGCCAGTAGTATCAATCAGCCCCAGCATTTT

v_call: TRBV6-1
cdr3_length: 15
clone_size: -
j_call: TRBJ2-7
d_call: TRBD2
cdr3_aa: CASSRGTSGSYEQYF
cdr3_nt: TGTGCCAGCAGCCGCGGGACTAGCGGTTCCTACGAGCAGTACTTC

v_call: TRBV2
cdr3_length: 15
clone_size: -
j_call: TRBJ2-5
d_call: -
cdr3_aa: CASSVLGTTQETQYF
cdr3_nt: TGTGCCAGCAGTGTACTGGGGACAACCCAAGAGACCCAGTACTTC

v_call: TRBV7-2
cdr3_length: 14
clone_size: -
j_call: TRBJ2-1
d_call: -
cdr3_aa: CASSFNSLGNEQFF
cdr3_nt: TGTGCCAGCAGCTTTAACTCGCTTGGCAATGAGCAGTTCTTC

v_call: TRBV14
cdr3_length: 16
clone_size: -
j_call: TRBJ2-5
d_call: -
cdr3_aa: CASSKDKERRQETQYF
cdr3_nt: TGTGCCAGCAGCAAGGATAAGGAGCGCCGTCAAGAGACCCAGTACTTC